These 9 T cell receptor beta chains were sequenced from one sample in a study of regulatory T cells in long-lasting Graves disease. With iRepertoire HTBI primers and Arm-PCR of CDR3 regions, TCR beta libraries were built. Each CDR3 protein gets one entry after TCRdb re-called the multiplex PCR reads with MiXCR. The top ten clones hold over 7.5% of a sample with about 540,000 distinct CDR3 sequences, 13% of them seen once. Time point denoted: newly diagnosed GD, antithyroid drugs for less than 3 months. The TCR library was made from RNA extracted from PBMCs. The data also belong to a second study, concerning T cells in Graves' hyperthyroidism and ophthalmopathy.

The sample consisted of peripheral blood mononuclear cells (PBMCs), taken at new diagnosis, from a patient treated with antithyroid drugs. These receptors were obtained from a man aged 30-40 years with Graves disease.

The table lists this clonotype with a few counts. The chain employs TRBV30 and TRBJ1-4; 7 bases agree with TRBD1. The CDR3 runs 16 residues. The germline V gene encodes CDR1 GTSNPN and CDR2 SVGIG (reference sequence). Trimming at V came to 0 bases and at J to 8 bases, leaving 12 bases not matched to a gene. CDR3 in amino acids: CAWSVRGQPFWEKLFF. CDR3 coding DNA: TGTGCCTGGAGTGTAAGGGGACAGCCATTTTGGGAAAAACTGTTTTTT.

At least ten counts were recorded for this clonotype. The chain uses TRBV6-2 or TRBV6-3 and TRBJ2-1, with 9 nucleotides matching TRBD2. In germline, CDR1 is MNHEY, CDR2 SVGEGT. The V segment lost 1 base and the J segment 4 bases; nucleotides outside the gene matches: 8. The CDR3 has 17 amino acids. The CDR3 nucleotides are TGTGCCAGCAGTTACTTCGGCGGGAGGGCCGGATACAATGAGCAGTTCTTC. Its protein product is CASSYFGGRAGYNEQFF.

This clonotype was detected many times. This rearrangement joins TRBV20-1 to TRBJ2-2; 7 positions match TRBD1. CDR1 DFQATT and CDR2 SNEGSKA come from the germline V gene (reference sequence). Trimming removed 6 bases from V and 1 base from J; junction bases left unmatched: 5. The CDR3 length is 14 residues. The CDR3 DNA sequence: TGCAGTGCGGGTGGGACAGTGAACACCGGGGAGCTGTTTTTT. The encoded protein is CSAGGTVNTGELFF.

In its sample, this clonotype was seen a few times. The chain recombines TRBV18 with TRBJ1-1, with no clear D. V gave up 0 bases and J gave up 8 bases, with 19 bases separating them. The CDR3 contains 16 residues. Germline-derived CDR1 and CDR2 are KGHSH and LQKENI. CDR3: CASSPPWEKKFAEAFF. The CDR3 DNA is TGTGCCAGCTCACCACCCTGGGAGAAGAAATTTGCGGAAGCTTTCTTT.

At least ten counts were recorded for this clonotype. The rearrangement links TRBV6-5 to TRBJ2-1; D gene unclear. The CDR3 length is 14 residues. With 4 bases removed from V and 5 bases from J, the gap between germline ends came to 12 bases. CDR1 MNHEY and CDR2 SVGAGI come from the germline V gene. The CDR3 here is CASSSSTVHNEQFF. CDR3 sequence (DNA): TGTGCCAGCAGTTCTAGTACAGTCCACAATGAGCAGTTCTTC.

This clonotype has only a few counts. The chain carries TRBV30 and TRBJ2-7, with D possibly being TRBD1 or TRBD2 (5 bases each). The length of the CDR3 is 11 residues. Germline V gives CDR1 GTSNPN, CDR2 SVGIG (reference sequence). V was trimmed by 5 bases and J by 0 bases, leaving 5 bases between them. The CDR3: CAWGTSYEQYF. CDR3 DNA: TGTGCCTGGGGGACCTCCTACGAGCAGTACTTC.

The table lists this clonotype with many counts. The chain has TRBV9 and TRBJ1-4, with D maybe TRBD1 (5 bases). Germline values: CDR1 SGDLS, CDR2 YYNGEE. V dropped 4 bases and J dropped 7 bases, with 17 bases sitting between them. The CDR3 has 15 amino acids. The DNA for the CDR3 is TGTGCCAGCAGCCCCCGCGGGACGGGAGGTGAAAAACTGTTTTTT. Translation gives CASSPRGTGGEKLFF.

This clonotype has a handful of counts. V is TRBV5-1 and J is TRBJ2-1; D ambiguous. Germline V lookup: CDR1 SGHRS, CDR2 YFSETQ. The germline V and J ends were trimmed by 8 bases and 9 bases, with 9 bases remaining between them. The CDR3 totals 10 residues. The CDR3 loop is CASSPSEQFF. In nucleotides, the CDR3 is TGCGCCAGTAGTCCCAGTGAGCAGTTCTTC. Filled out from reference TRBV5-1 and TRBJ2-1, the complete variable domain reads KAGVTQTPRYLIKTRGQQVTLSCSPISGHRSVSWYQQTPGQGLQFLFEYFSETQRNKGNFPGRFSGRQFSNSRSEMNVSTLELGDSALYLCASSPSEQFFGPGTRLTVL.

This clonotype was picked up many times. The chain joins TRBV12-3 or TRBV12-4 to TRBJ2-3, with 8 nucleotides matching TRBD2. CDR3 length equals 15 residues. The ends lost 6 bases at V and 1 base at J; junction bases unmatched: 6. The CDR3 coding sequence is TGTGCCAGCAGCTCGAAACTAGCGGGCACAGATACGCAGTATTTT. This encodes CASSSKLAGTDTQYF.